These 11 T cell receptor beta chains were sequenced from one sample in a study of blood T cell repertoires in COVID-19. Here immunoSEQ multiplex PCR was the method, and the copy in TCRdb shows in-frame clones only, minus some. The top ten hold less than 9% of the sample, which has under 450,000 clones, 80% to 90% seen once. The sample was peripheral blood. The source is a woman aged 60-70 years with COVID-19, enrolled during active disease.

This clone is a singleton in its sample. The rearrangement uses TRBV19 and TRBJ1-5; D uncertain. Trimming left V 6 bases short and J 2 bases short, with 20 bases between. CDR3 length: 17 residues. Germline V gene sequence: CDR1 LNHDA, CDR2 SQIVND (reference sequence). CDR3 in amino acids: CASSYIQQQRGNQPQHF. CDR3 DNA: TGTGCCAGTAGCTACATCCAACAACAGAGGGGCAATCAGCCCCAGCATTTT.

The chain combines TRBV5-4 with TRBJ2-3; TRBD2 matches at 10 bases. The CDR3 runs to 17 residues. V gave up 1 base and J gave up 3 bases; unmatched junction bases: 8. Germline CDR1 reads SGHNT; CDR2 reads YYREEE (reference sequence). In DNA form, the CDR3 reads TGTGCCAGCAGCTTGCGGCTAGCGGGGGCTGAAACAGATACGCAGTATTTT. It is translated as CASSLRLAGAETDTQYF.

This chain connects TRBV4-2 to TRBJ1-6; D is possibly TRBD1 (6 bases). Germline V CDR1 and CDR2: LGHNA, YNFKEQ. The ends were cut back, 0 bases at V and 6 bases at J, with 9 bases in the middle. The length of the CDR3 is 15 residues. The CDR3 DNA is TGTGCCAGCAGCCAAGATGGACAGTCTAATTCACCCCTCCACTTT. Translation gives CASSQDGQSNSPLHF.

The J gene is TRBJ1-1, the V gene TRBV7-3, with D perhaps matching TRBD1 (6 bases). The CDR3 contains 14 residues. The germline CDR1 and CDR2 sequences are SGHTA and FQGTGA. V was clipped by 4 bases and J by 3 bases, with 12 bases between them. CDR3 amino acids: CASSSSGVDTEAFF. The CDR3 DNA follows: TGTGCCAGCAGCTCCTCAGGGGTAGACACTGAAGCTTTCTTT.

The chain links TRBV5-4 to TRBJ2-3, with a tentative D call TRBD1 (6 bases). V was trimmed by 5 bases and J by 3 bases, leaving 10 bases between them. Germline values: CDR1 SGHNT, CDR2 YYREEE (reference sequence). The CDR3 runs to 13 residues. The CDR3 DNA reads TGTGCCAGCAGGTCCAGGGGAACAGATACGCAGTATTTT. Amino acids: CASRSRGTDTQYF.

This sequence joins TRBV10-3 and TRBJ1-4, with unresolved D. V lost 6 bases to trimming and J lost 8 bases, with 10 bases between them. CDR3 size: 12 residues. Germline CDR1 ENHRY, CDR2 SYGVKD. CDR3 DNA: TGTGCCATCAGCCGGCCGGGGGAAAAACTGTTTTTT. Translated: CAISRPGEKLFF.

This clone was observed a single time. V and J are TRBV11-2 and TRBJ1-2; possible D gene TRBD1, 5 bases. Trimming removed 5 bases from V and 2 bases from J, with 12 bases in between. This CDR3 has 14 amino acids. Germline CDR1 SGHAT, CDR2 FQNNGV. The CDR3 sequence: CASSPSGGNYGYTF. CDR3 DNA sequence: TGTGCCAGCAGCCCGAGCGGGGGGAACTATGGCTACACCTTC. The whole variable domain, filled in from reference TRBV11-2 and TRBJ1-2, reads EAGVAQSPRYKIIEKRQSVAFWCNPISGHATLYWYQQILGQGPKLLIQFQNNGVVDDSQLPKDRFSAERLKGVDSTLKIQPAKLEDSAVYLCASSPSGGNYGYTFGSGTRLTVV.

The chain recombines TRBV7-8 with TRBJ2-2; the match to TRBD1 covers 7 bases. Germline CDR1 SGHVS, CDR2 FQNEAQ. The CDR3 spans 16 residues. With V trimmed by 5 bases and J by 7 bases, 13 bases remained unmatched. The CDR3 coding sequence is TGTGCCAGCAGCCGAATGCCGGGACAGCGGATCGGGGAGCTGTTTTTT. Translated, it gives CASSRMPGQRIGELFF.

The rearrangement uses TRBV2 and TRBJ1-2, with a possible D match to TRBD1 (5 bases). V was trimmed by 8 bases and J by 2 bases, leaving 9 bases between them. CDR3 size: 12 residues. CDR1 and CDR2 (germline): SNHLY, FYNNEI. CDR3 bases: TGTGCCAGCCCCCGGACAAACTATGGCTACACCTTC. This codes for CASPRTNYGYTF.

In its sample, this clone was seen once. The chain carries TRBV5-6 and TRBJ2-7, with a tentative D call TRBD2 (5 bases). The germline V and J ends were trimmed by 4 bases and 2 bases, with 22 bases remaining between them. CDR3 length: 17 residues. Per germline, CDR1 SGHDT and CDR2 YYEEEE. In DNA, the CDR3 is TGTGCCAGCAGCCCTTCGCCGCAGCGGACGGACGCCTACGAGCAGTACTTC. Residues: CASSPSPQRTDAYEQYF.

The chain uses TRBV6-4 and TRBJ2-1; 10 nucleotides align to TRBD2. There are 15 residues in the CDR3. From germline, CDR1 is MRHNA and CDR2 SNTAGT. Unmatched junction bases numbered 5, after V lost 3 bases and J lost 6 bases. The CDR3 sequence: CASSEGSGGANEQFF. Written as DNA, the CDR3 is TGTGCCAGCAGTGAAGGCAGCGGGGGGGCCAATGAGCAGTTCTTC.